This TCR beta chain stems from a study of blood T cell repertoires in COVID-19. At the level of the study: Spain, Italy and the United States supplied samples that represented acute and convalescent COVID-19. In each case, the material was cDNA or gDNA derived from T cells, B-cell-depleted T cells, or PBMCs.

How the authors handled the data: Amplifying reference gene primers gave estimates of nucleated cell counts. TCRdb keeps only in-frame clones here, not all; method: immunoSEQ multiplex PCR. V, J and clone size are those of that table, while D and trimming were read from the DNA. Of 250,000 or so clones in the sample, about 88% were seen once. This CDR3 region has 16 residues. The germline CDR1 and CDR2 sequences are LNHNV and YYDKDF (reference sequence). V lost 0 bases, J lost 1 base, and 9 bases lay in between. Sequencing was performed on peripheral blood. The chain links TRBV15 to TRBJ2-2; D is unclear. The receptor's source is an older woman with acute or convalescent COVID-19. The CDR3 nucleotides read TGTGCCACCAGCAGAGATCTTTTCAGGAACACCGGGGAGCTGTTTTTT. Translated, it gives CATSRDLFRNTGELFF.